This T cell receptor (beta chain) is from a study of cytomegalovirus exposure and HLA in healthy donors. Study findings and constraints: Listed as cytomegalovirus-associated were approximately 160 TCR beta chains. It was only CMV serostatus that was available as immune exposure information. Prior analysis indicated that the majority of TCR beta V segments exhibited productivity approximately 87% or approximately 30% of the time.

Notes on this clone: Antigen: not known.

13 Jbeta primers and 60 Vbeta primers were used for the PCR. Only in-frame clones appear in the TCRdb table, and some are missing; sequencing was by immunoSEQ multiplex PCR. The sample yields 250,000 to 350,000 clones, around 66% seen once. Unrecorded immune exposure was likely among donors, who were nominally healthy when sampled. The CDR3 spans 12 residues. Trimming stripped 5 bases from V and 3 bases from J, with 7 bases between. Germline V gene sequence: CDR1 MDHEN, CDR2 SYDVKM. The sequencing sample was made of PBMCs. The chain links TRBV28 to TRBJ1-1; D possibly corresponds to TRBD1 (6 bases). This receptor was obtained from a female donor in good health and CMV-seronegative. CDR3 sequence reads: CASSGQHTEAFF. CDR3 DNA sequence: TGTGCCAGCAGTGGACAGCACACTGAAGCTTTCTTT. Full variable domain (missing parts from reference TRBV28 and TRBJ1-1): DVKVTQSSRYLVKRTGEKVFLECVQDMDHENMFWYRQDPGLGLRLIYFSYDVKMKEKGDIPEGYSVSREKKERFSLILESASTNQTSMYLCASSGQHTEAFFGQGTRLTVV.